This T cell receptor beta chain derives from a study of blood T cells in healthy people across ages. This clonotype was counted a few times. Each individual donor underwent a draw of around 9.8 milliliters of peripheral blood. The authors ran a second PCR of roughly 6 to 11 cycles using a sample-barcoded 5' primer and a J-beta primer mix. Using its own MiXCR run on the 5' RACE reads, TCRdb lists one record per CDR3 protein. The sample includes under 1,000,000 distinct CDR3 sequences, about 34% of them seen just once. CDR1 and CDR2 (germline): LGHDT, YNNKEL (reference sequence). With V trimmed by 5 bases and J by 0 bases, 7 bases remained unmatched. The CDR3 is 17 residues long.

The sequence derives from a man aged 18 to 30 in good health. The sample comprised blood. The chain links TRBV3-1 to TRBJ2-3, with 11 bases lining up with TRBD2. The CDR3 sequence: CASSISGGAFSTDTQYF. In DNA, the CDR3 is TGTGCCAGCAGCATTAGCGGGGGGGCTTTTAGCACAGATACGCAGTATTTT.